Here is one TCR beta chain with its context. The antigen is not known. This CDR3 contains 14 residues. The sample belongs to a study of monozygotic twins with inflammatory bowel disease. General observations from the study: Researchers were unable to tell different T cell subtypes apart.

Isolation of total RNA was performed on whole blood, with no prior T cell sorting. Using eight separate reactions per sample, the authors generated cDNA. One entry per CDR3 protein, without DNA, is what TCRdb gives after re-calling the 5' RACE reads. The sample data list a few hundred thousand distinct CDR3 sequences. The sample taken for sequencing was blood. The receptor was isolated from a human donor with ulcerative colitis or Crohn's disease, or a healthy co-twin of an affected twin (not recorded which). The V call is TRBV12-3 or TRBV12-4, the J call TRBJ2-1; TCRdb proposes TRBD1, but this gene call is untestable without DNA. CDR3 residues: CASSQGGTYNEQFF.